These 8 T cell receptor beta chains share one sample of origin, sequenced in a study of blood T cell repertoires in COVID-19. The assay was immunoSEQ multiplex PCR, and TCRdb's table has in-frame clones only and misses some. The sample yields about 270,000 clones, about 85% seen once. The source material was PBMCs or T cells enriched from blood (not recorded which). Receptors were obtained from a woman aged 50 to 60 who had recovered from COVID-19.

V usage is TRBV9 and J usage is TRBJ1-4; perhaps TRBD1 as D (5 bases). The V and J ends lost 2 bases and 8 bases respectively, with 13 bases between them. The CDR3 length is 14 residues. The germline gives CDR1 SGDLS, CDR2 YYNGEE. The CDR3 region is CASSVGTGQEKLFF. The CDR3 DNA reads TGTGCCAGCAGCGTTGGCACAGGCCAGGAAAAACTGTTTTTT.

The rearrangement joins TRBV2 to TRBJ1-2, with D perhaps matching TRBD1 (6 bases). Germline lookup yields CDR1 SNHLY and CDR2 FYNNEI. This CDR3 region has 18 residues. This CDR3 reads CADLDRAPKGLANYGYTF. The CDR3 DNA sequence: TGTGCTGACCTGGACAGAGCCCCGAAGGGGTTAGCTAACTATGGCTACACCTTC. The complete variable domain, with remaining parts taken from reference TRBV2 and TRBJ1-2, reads EPEVTQTPSHQVTQMGQEVILRCVPISNHLYFYWYRQILGQKVEFLVSFYNNEISEKSEIFDDQFSVERPDGSNFTLKIRSTKLEDSAMYFCADLDRAPKGLANYGYTFGSGTRLTVV.

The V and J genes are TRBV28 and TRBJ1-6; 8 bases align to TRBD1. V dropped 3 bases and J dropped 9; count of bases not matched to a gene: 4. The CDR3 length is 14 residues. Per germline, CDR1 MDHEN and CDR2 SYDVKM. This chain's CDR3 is CASSLDRVRSPLHF. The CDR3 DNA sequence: TGTGCCAGCAGTTTGGACAGGGTCCGTTCACCCCTCCACTTT.

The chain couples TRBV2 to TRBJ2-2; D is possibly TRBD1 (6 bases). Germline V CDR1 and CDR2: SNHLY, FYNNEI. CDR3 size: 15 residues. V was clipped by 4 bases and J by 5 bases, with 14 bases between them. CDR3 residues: CASSGFGGKTGELFF. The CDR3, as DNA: TGTGCCAGCAGTGGTTTTGGGGGCAAGACCGGGGAGCTGTTTTTT. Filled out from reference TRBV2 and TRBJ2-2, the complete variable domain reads EPEVTQTPSHQVTQMGQEVILRCVPISNHLYFYWYRQILGQKVEFLVSFYNNEISEKSEIFDDQFSVERPDGSNFTLKIRSTKLEDSAMYFCASSGFGGKTGELFFGEGSRLTVL.

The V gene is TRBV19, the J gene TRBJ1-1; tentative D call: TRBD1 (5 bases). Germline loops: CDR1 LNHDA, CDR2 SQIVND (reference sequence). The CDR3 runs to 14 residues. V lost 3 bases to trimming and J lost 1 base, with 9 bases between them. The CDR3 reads CASSINRQNTEAFF. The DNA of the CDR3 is TGTGCCAGTAGTATCAACAGGCAGAACACTGAAGCTTTCTTT.

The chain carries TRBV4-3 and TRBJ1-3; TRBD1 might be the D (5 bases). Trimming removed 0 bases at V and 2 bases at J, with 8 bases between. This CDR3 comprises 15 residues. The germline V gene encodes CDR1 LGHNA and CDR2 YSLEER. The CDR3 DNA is TGCGCCAGCAGCCAAGAAACAGGCACTGGAAACACCATATATTTT. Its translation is CASSQETGTGNTIYF.

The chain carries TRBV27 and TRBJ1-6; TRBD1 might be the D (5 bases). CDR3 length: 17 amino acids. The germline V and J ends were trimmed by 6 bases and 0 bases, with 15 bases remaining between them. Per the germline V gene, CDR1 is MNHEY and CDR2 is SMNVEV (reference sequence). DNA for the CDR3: TGTGCCAGCAGAGGAGGGGCGTTCAGCTCCTATAATTCACCCCTCCACTTT. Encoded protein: CASRGGAFSSYNSPLHF.

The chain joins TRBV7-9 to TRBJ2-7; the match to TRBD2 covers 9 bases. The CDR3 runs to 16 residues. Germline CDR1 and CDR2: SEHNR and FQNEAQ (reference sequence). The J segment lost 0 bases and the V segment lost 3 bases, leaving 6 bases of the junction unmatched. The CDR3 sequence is CASSFRASGISYEQYF. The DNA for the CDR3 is TGTGCCAGCAGCTTCAGGGCTAGCGGGATCTCCTACGAGCAGTACTTC. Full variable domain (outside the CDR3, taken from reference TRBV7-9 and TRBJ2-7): DTGVSQNPRHKITKRGQNVTFRCDPISEHNRLYWYRQTLGQGPEFLTYFQNEAQLEKSRLLSDRFSAERPKGSFSTLEIQRTEQGDSAMYLCASSFRASGISYEQYFGPGTRLTVT.